This T cell receptor (beta chain) was identified during a study of graft-versus-host responses after intestinal transplantation. Turning to the study itself: Each recipient received anti-thymocyte globulin induction, then tacrolimus and steroids for approximately 3 years.

Details on this clone: Its antigen is currently unknown.

TCRdb keeps only in-frame clones here, not all; method: immunoSEQ multiplex PCR. This sample has roughly 97,000 clones, with 80% to 95% found just once. Findings of the study overall: Those patients showing graft-donor T cell macrochimerism displayed high graft-versus-host to host-versus-graft clonal ratios in allografts.

This TCR was sampled from a human patient who received an intestinal transplant, so some T cells may come from the graft donor. This specimen consisted of PBMCs, obtained about 450 days after intestinal transplant.

CDR3 sequence (DNA): TGTGCCAGCAGTAACCTGGACAGAACGGCCCGAGAGCAGTACTTC. Translated, it gives CASSNLDRTAREQYF. The rearrangement links TRBV6-6 to TRBJ2-7; D might be TRBD1 (6 bases). This CDR3 region has 15 residues. V was pared by 5 bases and J by 7 bases, with 21 bases between. The germline V gene has CDR1 MNHNY and CDR2 SVGAGI (reference sequence).